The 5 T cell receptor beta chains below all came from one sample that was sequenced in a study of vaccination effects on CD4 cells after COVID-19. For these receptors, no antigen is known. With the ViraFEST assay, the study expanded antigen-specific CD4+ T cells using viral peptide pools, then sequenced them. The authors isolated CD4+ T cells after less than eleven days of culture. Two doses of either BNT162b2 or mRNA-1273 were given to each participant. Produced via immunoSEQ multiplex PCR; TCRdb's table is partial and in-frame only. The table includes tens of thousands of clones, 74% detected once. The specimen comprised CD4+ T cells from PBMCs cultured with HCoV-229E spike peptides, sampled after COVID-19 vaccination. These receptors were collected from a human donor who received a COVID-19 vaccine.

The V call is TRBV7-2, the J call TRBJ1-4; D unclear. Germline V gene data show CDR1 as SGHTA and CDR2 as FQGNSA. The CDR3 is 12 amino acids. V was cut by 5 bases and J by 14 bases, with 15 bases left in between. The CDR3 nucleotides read TGTGCCAGCAGCCCCTCCGGCGTTTGGCTGTTTTTT. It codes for CASSPSGVWLFF.

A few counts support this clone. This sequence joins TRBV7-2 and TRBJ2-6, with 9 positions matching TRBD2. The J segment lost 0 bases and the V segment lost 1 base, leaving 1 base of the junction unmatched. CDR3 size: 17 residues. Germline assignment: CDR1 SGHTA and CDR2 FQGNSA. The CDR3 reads CASSLDSGGSGANVLTF. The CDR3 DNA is TGTGCCAGCAGCTTAGATAGCGGGGGCTCTGGGGCCAACGTCCTGACTTTC.

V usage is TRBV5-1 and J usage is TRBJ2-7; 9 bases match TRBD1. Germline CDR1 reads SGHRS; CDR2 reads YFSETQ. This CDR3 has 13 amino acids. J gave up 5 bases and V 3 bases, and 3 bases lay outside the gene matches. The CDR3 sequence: CASSSDRGNEQYV. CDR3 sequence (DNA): TGCGCCAGCAGCTCGGACAGGGGCAACGAGCAGTACGTC.

CDR3 in DNA: TGTGCCAGCAGCGCGGGGGGGGGTCGGGCTGAGCAGTTCTTC. It is translated as CASSAGGGRAEQFF. The chain couples TRBV6-5 to TRBJ2-1; TRBD2 matches at 9 bases. V shed 6 bases, J shed 9 bases, and the junction held 9 bases outside the gene matches. The CDR3 has 14 amino acids. Germline V gene sequence: CDR1 MNHEY, CDR2 SVGAGI.

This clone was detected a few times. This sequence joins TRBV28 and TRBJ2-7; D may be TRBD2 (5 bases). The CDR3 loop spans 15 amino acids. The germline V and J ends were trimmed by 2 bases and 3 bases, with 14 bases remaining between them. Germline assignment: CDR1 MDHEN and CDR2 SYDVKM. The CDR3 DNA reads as TGTGCCAGCAGTTTAGCGGGCCTCCCCTACTACGAGCAGTACGTC. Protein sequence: CASSLAGLPYYEQYV.